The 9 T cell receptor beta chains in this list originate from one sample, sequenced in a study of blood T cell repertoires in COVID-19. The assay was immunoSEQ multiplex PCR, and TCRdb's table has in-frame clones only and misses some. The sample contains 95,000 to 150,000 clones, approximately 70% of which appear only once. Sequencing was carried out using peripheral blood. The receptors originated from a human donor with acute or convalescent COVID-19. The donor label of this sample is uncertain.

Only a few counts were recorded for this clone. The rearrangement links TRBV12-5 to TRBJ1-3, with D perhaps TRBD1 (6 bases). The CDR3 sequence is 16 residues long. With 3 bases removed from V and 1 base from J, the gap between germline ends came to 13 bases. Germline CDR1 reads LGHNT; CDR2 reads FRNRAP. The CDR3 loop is CASGLDQGTSGNTIYF. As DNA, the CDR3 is TGTGCTAGTGGTTTAGATCAGGGGACATCTGGAAACACCATATATTTT.

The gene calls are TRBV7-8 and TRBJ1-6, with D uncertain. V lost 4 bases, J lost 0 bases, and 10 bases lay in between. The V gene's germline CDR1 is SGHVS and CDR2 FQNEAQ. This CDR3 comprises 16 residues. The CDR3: CASSSQSGSYNSPLHF. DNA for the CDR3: TGTGCCAGCAGCTCCCAATCCGGCTCCTATAATTCACCCCTCCACTTT.

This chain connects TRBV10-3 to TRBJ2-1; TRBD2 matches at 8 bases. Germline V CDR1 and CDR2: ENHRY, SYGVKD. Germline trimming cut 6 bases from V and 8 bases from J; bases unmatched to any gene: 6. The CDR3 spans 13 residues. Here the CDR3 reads CAIRDGGAYEQFF. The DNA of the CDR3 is TGTGCCATCAGGGACGGGGGGGCTTATGAGCAGTTCTTC.

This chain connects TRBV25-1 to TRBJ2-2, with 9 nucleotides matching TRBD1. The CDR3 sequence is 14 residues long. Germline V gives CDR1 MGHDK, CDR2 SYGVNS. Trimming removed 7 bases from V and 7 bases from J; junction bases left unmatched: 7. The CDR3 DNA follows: TGTGCCAGCACAAGGACAGGGGTGGGCGGGGAGCTGTTTTTT. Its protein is CASTRTGVGGELFF.

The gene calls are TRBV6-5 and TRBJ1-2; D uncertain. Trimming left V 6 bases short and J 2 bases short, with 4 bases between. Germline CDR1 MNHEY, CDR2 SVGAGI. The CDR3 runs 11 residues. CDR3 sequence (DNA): TGTGCCAGCAGGGCCAACTATGGCTACACCTTC. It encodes CASRANYGYTF.

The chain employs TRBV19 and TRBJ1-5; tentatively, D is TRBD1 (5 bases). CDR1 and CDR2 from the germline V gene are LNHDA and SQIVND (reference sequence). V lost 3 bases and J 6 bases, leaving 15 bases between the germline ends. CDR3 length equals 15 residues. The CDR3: CASSIQGVGRQPQHF. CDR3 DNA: TGTGCCAGTAGTATTCAAGGGGTAGGGCGTCAGCCCCAGCATTTT. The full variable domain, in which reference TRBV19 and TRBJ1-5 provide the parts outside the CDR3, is DGGITQSPKYLFRKEGQNVTLSCEQNLNHDAMYWYRQDPGQGLRLIYYSQIVNDFQKGDIAEGYSVSREKKESFPLTVTSAQKNPTAFYLCASSIQGVGRQPQHFGDGTRLSIL.

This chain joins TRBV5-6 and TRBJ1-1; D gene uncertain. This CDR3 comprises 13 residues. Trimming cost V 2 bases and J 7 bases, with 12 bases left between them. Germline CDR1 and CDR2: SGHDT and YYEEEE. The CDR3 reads CASSFLPVGEAFF. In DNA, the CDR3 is TGTGCCAGCAGCTTCCTCCCGGTTGGTGAAGCTTTCTTT.

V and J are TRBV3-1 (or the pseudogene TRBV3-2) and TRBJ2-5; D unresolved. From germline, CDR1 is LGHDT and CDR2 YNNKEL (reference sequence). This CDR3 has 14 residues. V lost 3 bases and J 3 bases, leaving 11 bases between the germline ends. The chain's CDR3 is CASSQNQLKETQYF. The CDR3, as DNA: TGTGCCAGCAGCCAGAACCAGTTAAAAGAGACCCAGTACTTC.

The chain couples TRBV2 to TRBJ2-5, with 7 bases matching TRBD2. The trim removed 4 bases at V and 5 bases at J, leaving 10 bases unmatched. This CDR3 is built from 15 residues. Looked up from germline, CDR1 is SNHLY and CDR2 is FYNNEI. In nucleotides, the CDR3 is TGTGCCAGCAGTGCCCGGGACGGCGGGGGTGAGACCCAGTACTTC. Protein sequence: CASSARDGGGETQYF.